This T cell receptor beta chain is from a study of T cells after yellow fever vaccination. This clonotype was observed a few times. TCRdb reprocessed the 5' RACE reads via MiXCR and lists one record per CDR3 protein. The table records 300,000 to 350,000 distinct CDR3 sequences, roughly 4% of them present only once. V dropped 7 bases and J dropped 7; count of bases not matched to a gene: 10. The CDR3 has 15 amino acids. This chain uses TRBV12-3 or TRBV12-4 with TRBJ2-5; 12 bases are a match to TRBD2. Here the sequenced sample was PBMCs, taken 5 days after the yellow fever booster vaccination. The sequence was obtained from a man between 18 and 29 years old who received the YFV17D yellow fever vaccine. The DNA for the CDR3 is TGTGCCAGCATCGATCAGACTAGCGGGGGCCTGACCCAGTACTTC. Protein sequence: CASIDQTSGGLTQYF.